These T cell receptor beta chains were read from a single sample in a study of OX40 agonist ivuxolimab in advanced cancers. Clones were sequenced by immunoSEQ multiplex PCR, and TCRdb holds only the in-frame ones, with some missing. Of tens of thousands of clones listed, about 80% are singletons. Sample: CD4+ or CD8+ T cells sorted from blood, taken in a trial of the OX40 agonist ivuxolimab. The receptors were sampled from an adult with an advanced solid tumor such as melanoma, head and neck, liver or kidney cancer. Both conserved end residues are part of each CDR3. Fields, in order: J gene, clone size, D gene, V gene, CDR3 protein, CDR3 DNA. D genes are given only for firm matches. Only part of the rows carry a size: once, few, many, or a class if the clone is expanded.

TRBJ2-1 | few | TRBD2 | TRBV7-9 | CASSLRGSSYNEQFF | TGTGCCAGCAGCTTACGCGGGAGCTCCTACAATGAGCAGTTCTTC
TRBJ2-5 | . | . | TRBV9 | CASSAYQETQYF | TGTGCCAGCAGCGCGTACCAAGAGACCCAGTACTTC
TRBJ1-4 | . | . | TRBV19 | CASSIAGVGLFF | TGTGCCAGTAGTATAGCAGGGGTGGGACTGTTTTTT
TRBJ2-5 | . | . | TRBV9 | CASSVGRGQETQYF | TGTGCCAGCAGCGTGGGACGGGGGCAAGAGACCCAGTACTTC
TRBJ2-6 | . | . | TRBV10-3 | CAISAAGGPTGANVLTF | TGTGCCATCAGTGCCGCCGGGGGTCCAACTGGGGCCAACGTCCTGACTTTC
TRBJ1-4 | few | . | TRBV7-2 | CASSLIHNEKLFF | TGTGCCAGCAGCCTCATCCACAATGAAAAACTGTTTTTT
TRBJ1-2 | . | TRBD1 | TRBV2 | CASSEGTGGDYGYTF | TGTGCCAGCAGTGAAGGGACAGGGGGCGACTATGGCTACACCTTC
TRBJ2-3 | . | . | TRBV19 | CASSIDLTTSLRRYF | TGTGCCAGTAGTATCGACTTGACAACTTCCCTTCGGAGGTATTTT
TRBJ1-1 | . | . | TRBV7-8 | CASSLSSTQTRNTEAFF | TGTGCCAGCAGCTTATCATCCACACAGACTAGGAACACTGAAGCTTTCTTT
TRBJ1-2 | . | . | TRBV7-2 | CASSLGAGRGDYGYTF | TGTGCCAGCAGCTTAGGGGCAGGAAGGGGTGACTATGGCTACACCTTC
TRBJ2-6 | . | . | TRBV7-3 | CASRAGPGISGANVLTF | TGTGCCAGCAGGGCAGGACCAGGGATCTCTGGGGCCAACGTCCTGACTTTC
TRBJ2-7 | . | . | TRBV5-1 | CASSPRSGLGSYEQYF | TGCGCCAGCAGCCCCAGATCGGGACTGGGCTCCTACGAGCAGTACTTC
TRBJ2-7 | few | TRBD1 | TRBV18 | CASSAQRGRSTSYEQYF | TGTGCCAGCTCAGCCCAAAGGGGGCGGAGTACCTCCTACGAGCAGTACTTC
TRBJ2-3 | . | . | TRBV5-1 | CASSPPTSTDTQYF | TGCGCCAGCAGCCCACCAACTAGCACAGATACGCAGTATTTT
TRBJ1-5 | . | . | TRBV25-1 | CASSGGGGFGNQPQHF | TGTGCCAGCAGTGGAGGGGGAGGTTTTGGCAATCAGCCCCAGCATTTT
TRBJ1-5 | once | TRBD1 | TRBV19 | CASSLGQSHNQPQHF | TGTGCCAGTAGTTTGGGACAGAGCCACAATCAGCCCCAGCATTTT
TRBJ1-1 | . | . | TRBV4-3 | CASSRRLVGADTEAFF | TGCGCCAGCAGCCGTCGACTTGTGGGCGCAGACACTGAAGCTTTCTTT
TRBJ2-7 | . | TRBD2 | TRBV18 | CASSRTGTSTYEQYF | TGTGCCAGCTCTCGTACCGGGACTAGCACCTACGAGCAGTACTTC
TRBJ2-2 | . | . | TRBV13 | CASSSEKRAQGTGELFF | TGTGCCAGCAGCTCAGAGAAGCGCGCTCAGGGAACCGGGGAGCTGTTTTTT
TRBJ2-7 | . | . | TRBV6-1 | CASRYFTQGGSEQYF | TGTGCCAGCAGATATTTTACTCAGGGGGGTAGCGAGCAGTACTTC
TRBJ1-1 | few | . | TRBV21-1 | CASSTHPDRNTEAFF | TGTGCCAGCAGCACCCATCCGGACAGGAACACTGAAGCTTTCTTT
TRBJ2-7 | few | TRBD1 | TRBV7-7 | CASSLGQGRTYEQYF | TGTGCTAGCAGCTTAGGACAGGGGCGAACCTACGAGCAGTACTTC
TRBJ2-2 | medium-sized | . | TRBV7-2 | CASSSRGSGTGELFF | TGTGCCAGCAGCTCTAGGGGGTCGGGCACCGGGGAGCTGTTTTTT
TRBJ1-5 | . | TRBD1 | TRBV19 | CASSHLPGGGGQPQHF | TGTGCCAGTAGCCACCTCCCAGGGGGCGGGGGTCAGCCCCAGCATTTT
TRBJ2-5 | . | . | TRBV6-6 | CASSQNLEETQYF | TGTGCCAGCAGTCAAAACTTGGAGGAGACCCAGTACTTC
TRBJ2-1 | . | TRBD2 | TRBV7-9 | CASSLGTSGSDEQFF | TGTGCCAGCAGCCTCGGGACTAGCGGGAGTGATGAGCAGTTCTTC
TRBJ2-3 | . | . | TRBV9 | CASSVFFSTDTQYF | TGTGCCAGCAGCGTATTTTTTAGCACAGATACGCAGTATTTT
TRBJ2-7 | . | . | TRBV10-3 | CAISEVGRETYEQYF | TGTGCCATCAGTGAAGTTGGCAGGGAAACCTACGAGCAGTACTTC
TRBJ2-3 | . | . | TRBV6-5 | CASSSGWGSPTDTQYF | TGTGCCAGCAGTTCCGGTTGGGGCAGTCCCACAGATACGCAGTATTTT
TRBJ1-2 | few | . | TRBV10-3 | CAISEGQYGYTF | TGTGCCATCAGTGAGGGGCAGTATGGCTACACCTTC
TRBJ2-3 | . | TRBD2 | TRBV5-1 | CASSYTSAGLAGGRRTDTQYF | TGCGCCAGCAGCTATACGAGCGCGGGACTAGCGGGAGGTCGAAGGACAGATACGCAGTATTTT
TRBJ2-5 | . | TRBD2 | TRBV7-6 | CASSLAGLAGGETQYF | TGTGCCAGCAGCTTAGCGGGACTAGCGGGAGGTGAGACCCAGTACTTC
TRBJ1-1 | . | . | TRBV30 | CAWSVVVGSTEAFF | TGTGCCTGGAGTGTGGTTGTGGGGTCGACTGAAGCTTTCTTT
TRBJ2-3 | . | TRBD2 | TRBV19 | CASSARTSGNTDTQYF | TGTGCCAGTAGTGCCCGGACTAGCGGAAACACAGATACGCAGTATTTT
TRBJ1-5 | . | . | TRBV15 | CATSRGTTNQPQHF | TGTGCCACCAGCAGAGGAACCACTAATCAGCCCCAGCATTTT
TRBJ2-1 | . | TRBD1 | TRBV29-1 | CSVRGPYNEQFF | TGCAGCGTGAGGGGGCCGTACAATGAGCAGTTCTTC
TRBJ1-4 | . | TRBD1 | TRBV6-5 | CASRDRGREKLFF | TGTGCCAGCAGGGACAGGGGACGAGAAAAACTGTTTTTT
TRBJ1-4 | . | . | TRBV7-2 | CASSLDRLGELFF | TGTGCCAGCAGCTTAGATCGCCTAGGGGAACTGTTTTTT
TRBJ2-7 | . | TRBD1 | TRBV28 | CASTRDSSSYEQYF | TGTGCCAGCACCAGGGACAGCAGCTCCTACGAGCAGTACTTC
TRBJ2-5 | once | . | TRBV11-2 | CASSPLAADLGTQYF | TGTGCCAGCAGCCCGTTAGCGGCAGACCTTGGGACCCAGTACTTC
TRBJ1-5 | once | . | TRBV30 | CAWSVGSNQPQHF | TGTGCCTGGAGTGTGGGGAGCAATCAGCCCCAGCATTTT
TRBJ1-1 | . | . | TRBV18 | CASSPLSAEAFF | TGTGCCAGCTCACCACTGAGCGCTGAAGCTTTCTTT
TRBJ2-2 | . | . | TRBV11-3 | CASSLGSFGELFF | TGTGCCAGCAGCTTAGGAAGTTTCGGGGAGCTGTTTTTT
TRBJ1-5 | . | TRBD1 | TRBV19 | CASRGQFIGNQPQHF | TGTGCCAGTAGGGGACAGTTTATAGGCAATCAGCCCCAGCATTTT
TRBJ2-6 | few | TRBD1 | TRBV19 | CASGDRGLGANVLTF | TGTGCCAGTGGGGACAGGGGGCTCGGGGCCAACGTCCTGACTTTC
TRBJ2-1 | . | TRBD2 | TRBV7-2 | CASSLAPGTSRMGEQFF | TGTGCCAGCAGCTTAGCGCCCGGGACTAGCAGGATGGGTGAGCAGTTCTTC
TRBJ2-1 | few | . | TRBV9 | CASSELDYHNEQFF | TGTGCCAGCAGCGAACTAGACTACCACAATGAGCAGTTCTTC
TRBJ2-7 | . | . | TRBV11-3 | CASSLSGSYEQYF | TGTGCCAGCAGCCTCTCCGGGAGCTACGAGCAGTACTTC
TRBJ2-4 | . | . | TRBV25-1 | CASSESQGPDIQYF | TGTGCCAGCAGTGAATCCCAGGGTCCGGACATTCAGTACTTC
TRBJ2-7 | . | . | TRBV27 | CAISQAGFYEQYF | TGTGCCATCAGCCAAGCAGGGTTCTACGAGCAGTACTTC
TRBJ1-5 | once | TRBD1 | TRBV18 | CASSTDRGRSNQPQHF | TGTGCCAGCTCAACGGACAGGGGAAGAAGCAATCAGCCCCAGCATTTT
TRBJ1-1 | . | TRBD1 | TRBV5-1 | CASSLLTGEMNTEAFF | TGCGCCAGCAGCTTACTAACAGGGGAAATGAACACTGAAGCTTTCTTT
TRBJ2-7 | few | TRBD2 | TRBV11-2 | CASRPGGLSSSHEQYF | TGTGCCAGCAGGCCGGGGGGGCTCTCCTCCTCCCACGAGCAGTACTTC
TRBJ1-5 | . | TRBD1 | TRBV18 | CASSLSTGVSNQPQHF | TGTGCCAGCTCACTCAGTACAGGGGTGAGCAATCAGCCCCAGCATTTT
TRBJ1-5 | once | . | TRBV5-1 | CASSSGESQPQHF | TGCGCCAGCAGCTCCGGAGAGAGCCAGCCCCAGCATTTT